Each of the 13 T cell receptor beta chains below was sequenced from the same sample in a study of CD8 T cells in Susac syndrome (dated by TCRdb to between 2017 and 2020). Library preparation employed the immunoSEQ multiplex PCR assay. RNA was extracted with the RNeasy kit and roughly 0.5 to 1 ug was reverse transcribed using random hexamers. TCRdb ran its own pipeline on the public reads, namely fastp trimming at Q25 and MiXCR clone calling, and kept in-frame beta chains. Each entry merges the rows of one CDR3 protein and shows their most common DNA and genes. The sample includes 90,000 to 150,000 distinct CDR3 sequences, with around nine tenths observed a single time. The ten biggest clones cover around 0.14% of the sample. The specimen sequenced was CD4+ T cells from PBMCs. Every receptor here comes from a human donor in good health.

J is TRBJ2-1 and V is TRBV29-1; 11 bases line up with TRBD2. J gave up 4 bases and V 7 bases, and 9 bases lay outside the gene matches. CDR1 and CDR2 (germline): SQVTM, ANQGSEA. This CDR3 has 15 amino acids. CDR3 nucleotide sequence: TGCAGCGCCAAGCCGTCTAGCGGGGGGTACAATGAGCAGTTCTTC. It specifies CSAKPSSGGYNEQFF.

CDR3 sequence: CSARLGSSNYGYTF. The CDR3 DNA follows: TGCAGTGCTAGATTGGGCAGTTCTAACTATGGCTACACCTTC. The chain couples TRBV20-1 to TRBJ1-2; the D is unclear. CDR1 is DFQATT and CDR2 is SNEGSKA in the germline V gene (reference sequence). The CDR3 consists of 14 residues. Trimming left V 2 bases short and J 0 bases short, with 10 bases between.

CDR3 sequence (DNA): TGTGCCAGCAGCTTTAAGGGGGATCATACCTTC. Its protein product is CASSFKGDHTF. V usage is TRBV7-2 and J usage is TRBJ1-2; the D gene is possibly TRBD1 (6 bases). The ends were cut back, 3 bases at V and 14 bases at J, with 13 bases in the middle. This CDR3 is built from 11 residues. Germline assignment: CDR1 SGHTA and CDR2 FQGNSA.

The chain combines TRBV20-1 with TRBJ2-4; D is unclear. Trimming took off 5 bases at V and 5 bases at J, with 10 bases between the two ends. The germline V gene has CDR1 DFQATT and CDR2 SNEGSKA (reference sequence). The CDR3 is made up of 12 amino acids. The CDR3 sequence: CSAPRRQNIQYF. The DNA for the CDR3 is TGCAGTGCTCCTCGACGGCAAAACATTCAGTACTTC.

This chain joins TRBV7-9 and TRBJ1-2; weak D call: TRBD1 (5 bases). CDR1 and CDR2 from the germline V gene are SEHNR and FQNEAQ (reference sequence). The CDR3 covers 14 residues. Trimming cost V 5 bases and J 6 bases, with 16 bases left between them. The DNA for the CDR3 is TGTGCCAGCAGCGCCTCGGGACTCTCGGATGGCTACACCTTC. Translated: CASSASGLSDGYTF.

J is TRBJ2-7 and V is TRBV23-1, with D unclear. TRBV23-1 is an ORF, with its function uncertain. Trimming cost V 7 bases and J 5 bases, with 15 bases left between them. The CDR3 is 13 residues long. The CDR3 protein is CASNLFTRNEQYF. The CDR3 DNA reads TGCGCCAGCAACCTTTTCACCCGGAACGAGCAGTACTTC.

This chain links TRBV6-2 or TRBV6-3 with TRBJ2-3, with D possibly being TRBD1 (5 bases). There are 13 residues in the CDR3. V gave up 2 bases and J gave up 10 bases, with 13 bases separating them. Germline V lookup: CDR1 MNHEY, CDR2 SVGEGT. The CDR3 DNA follows: TGTGCCAGCAGTTACCAAGGGGTCGGCTCGCAGTATTTT. Its translation is CASSYQGVGSQYF.

The gene calls are TRBV25-1 and TRBJ1-5; a weak D match, TRBD1 (6 bases). V lost 7 bases and J 1 base, leaving 11 bases between the germline ends. The CDR3 totals 14 residues. From germline, CDR1 is MGHDK and CDR2 SYGVNS. In DNA form, the CDR3 reads TGTGCCAGCACGCAAACAGGGAGCAATCAGCCCCAGCATTTT. It yields the protein CASTQTGSNQPQHF.

V gene TRBV7-8 combines with J gene TRBJ1-1; D not resolved. The CDR3 sequence is 15 residues long. The germline V gene has CDR1 SGHVS and CDR2 FQNEAQ. V was cut by 5 bases and J by 0 bases, with 13 bases left in between. The CDR3 spells CASSRTQSMNTEAFF. CDR3 in DNA: TGTGCCAGCAGCAGAACACAGAGCATGAACACTGAAGCTTTCTTT.

The chain joins TRBV28 to TRBJ2-5, with D possibly matching TRBD2 (5 bases). Germline lookup yields CDR1 MDHEN and CDR2 SYDVKM. V lost 5 bases and J lost 5, with 18 bases in between. This CDR3 region has 15 residues. CDR3 protein: CASSLTSPGSETQYF. The CDR3 nucleotides read TGTGCCAGCAGTCTCACTAGTCCCGGGTCGGAGACCCAGTACTTC.

This chain links TRBV7-2 with TRBJ2-1; 8 bases match TRBD1. The J segment lost 7 bases and the V segment lost 5 bases, leaving 4 bases of the junction unmatched. The CDR3 covers 13 residues. The germline gives CDR1 SGHTA, CDR2 FQGNSA. The CDR3: CASSGQGSNEQFF. In DNA form, the CDR3 reads TGTGCCAGCAGCGGACAGGGAAGTAATGAGCAGTTCTTC.

This clonotype was seen once. The chain carries TRBV4-1 and TRBJ1-2; 8 nucleotides line up with TRBD1. The CDR3 totals 13 residues. The J segment lost 6 bases and the V segment lost 4 bases, leaving 4 bases of the junction unmatched. CDR1 MGHRA and CDR2 YSYEKL come from the germline V gene. CDR3 amino acids: CASSPRDRNGYTF. The CDR3 DNA sequence: TGCGCCAGCAGCCCCCGGGACAGGAATGGCTACACCTTC.

The chain uses TRBV5-1 and TRBJ2-7; 11 nucleotides align to TRBD1. After removal of 7 bases from V and 4 bases from J, the junction contained 4 bases not matched to a gene. CDR1 and CDR2 from the germline V gene are SGHRS and YFSETQ. The CDR3 contains 13 residues. The chain's CDR3 is CASYGDRGYEQYF. The CDR3 nucleotides are TGCGCCAGCTACGGGGACAGGGGGTACGAGCAGTACTTC.